The following is a TCR beta chain sequence with its context. What it binds is not known. The source of the sample is a study of blood T cells in healthy people across ages. Study-level results: PBMCs left unsorted prevented a conclusive naive versus antigen-experienced comparison. It was the long-lived donors that had more naive CD4+ cells and higher diversity than aged donors.

V dropped 2 bases and J dropped 4 bases, with 8 bases sitting between them. This CDR3 has 14 residues. CDR1 is LGHNA, CDR2 YNFKEQ, per germline. Combining a sample-barcoded 5' primer with a J-beta primer mix, a second PCR ran for roughly 7 to 11 cycles. Sequencing recovered at least 2.5 million CDR3-containing paired-end reads from each sample. TCRdb ran MiXCR on the 5' RACE reads and lists one entry per CDR3 protein. The sample holds 760,000 or so distinct CDR3 sequences; approximately 25% are singletons and the top ten take 9% to 9.5%. These data also featured in a second study, about T cells of mothers and their children. Per that paper: Evidence of persistent microchimeric T cell clones was absent.

The sample taken for sequencing was blood. The receptor comes from a boy between 10 and 17 years old in good health. V and J are TRBV4-2 and TRBJ1-4, with a possible D match to TRBD1 (5 bases). CDR3 region: CASSQSQGNEKLFF. In DNA, the CDR3 is TGTGCCAGCAGCCAAAGTCAGGGTAATGAAAAACTGTTTTTT.